This TCR beta chain was captured by sequencing in a study of Ad26.COV2.S vaccination and SARS-CoV-2 variants. Study findings and constraints: Analyses of TCR breadth and depth may have underestimated total T cell responses. Participants in the vaccine arm had higher spike-specific TCR breadth; placebo recipients had lower. Non-spike TCR breadth showed similarity between vaccine and placebo recipients.

With V trimmed by 6 bases and J by 4 bases, 7 bases remained unmatched. The CDR3 spans 15 residues. Germline V gene lookup returns CDR1 MNHNS and CDR2 SASEGT. A remark on this clone: Its specificity is unknown.

Stated treatment: roughly 19 received Ad26.COV2.S at low or high dose, single or two shots; 5 received placebo; per-sample allocation not given. Material that was analyzed had been drawn on day 63 after the first vaccine or placebo injection. Some clones are missing from TCRdb's copy, which holds only in-frame ones; the method was immunoSEQ multiplex PCR. The sample consists of more than 300,000 clones, 88% of them appearing once. The sequences come from peripheral blood, collected in a trial of Ad26.COV2.S vaccine versus placebo. This receptor was obtained from a person between 18 and 65 years old who received the Ad26.COV2.S COVID-19 vaccine or a placebo. V gene TRBV6-1 combines with J gene TRBJ2-1; 9 positions agree with TRBD1. CDR3 sequence reads: CASRPNRGPYNEQFF. Written as DNA, the CDR3 is TGTGCCAGCAGACCTAACAGGGGGCCTTACAATGAGCAGTTCTTC.